Listed here are 29 T cell receptor beta chains from one sample, sequenced in a study of blood T cell repertoires in COVID-19. Using immunoSEQ multiplex PCR, the repertoire was profiled, and TCRdb retains in-frame clones only, with some absent. The sample shows about 190,000 clones, 84% of them seen only once. The sample was PBMCs or T cells enriched from blood (not recorded which). Receptors were obtained from a woman in her thirties who had been exposed to COVID-19.

J is TRBJ1-1 and V is TRBV3-1 (or the pseudogene TRBV3-2), with 7 bases aligning to TRBD1. The CDR3 covers 14 residues. V trimming: 4 bases; J trimming: 6 bases; junction bases outside the gene matches: 8. Germline V gives CDR1 LGHDT, CDR2 YNNKEL (reference sequence). Written as DNA, the CDR3 is TGTGCCAGCAGCCCGACAGGGAAGTCTCCTGAAGCTTTCTTT. Residues: CASSPTGKSPEAFF.

The chain employs TRBV2 and TRBJ2-2; 12 nucleotides align to TRBD2. The V gene's germline CDR1 is SNHLY and CDR2 FYNNEI. CDR3 length equals 16 residues. V lost 6 bases and J lost 0; bases outside the gene matches: 2. CDR3 in amino acids: CASSRTSGANTGELFF. The CDR3 DNA reads TGTGCCAGCAGCCGGACTAGCGGGGCGAACACCGGGGAGCTGTTTTTT.

This chain links TRBV20-1 with TRBJ2-7; possible D gene TRBD2, 6 bases. Looked up from germline, CDR1 is DFQATT and CDR2 is SNEGSKA (reference sequence). V shed 3 bases and J shed 4 bases, with 10 bases lying between them. The CDR3 extends over 12 amino acids. CDR3 amino acids: CSASEGRYEQYF. The CDR3, as DNA: TGCAGTGCTAGTGAGGGGAGGTACGAGCAGTACTTC.

This chain joins TRBV5-1 and TRBJ1-5, with 8 bases that match TRBD1. V gave up 4 bases and J gave up 4 bases; unmatched junction bases: 10. The CDR3 is made up of 16 amino acids. Per germline, CDR1 SGHRS and CDR2 YFSETQ. DNA of the CDR3: TGCGCCAGCAGCCCTTCCGTTGGACAGGGTAATCAGCCCCAGCATTTT. The encoded protein is CASSPSVGQGNQPQHF.

This rearrangement joins TRBV5-4 to TRBJ1-5; D ambiguous. There are 15 residues in the CDR3. Germline-derived CDR1 and CDR2 are SGHNT and YYREEE (reference sequence). Trimming pared 0 bases from V and 5 bases from J, leaving 12 bases between. Written as DNA, the CDR3 is TGTGCCAGCAGCTTGGGCGGGCAGCCAGATCAGCCCCAGCATTTT. This gives the protein CASSLGGQPDQPQHF. The variable domain in full, with the rest retrieved from reference TRBV5-4 and TRBJ1-5, is ETGVTQSPTHLIKTRGQQVTLRCSSQSGHNTVSWYQQALGQGPQFIFQYYREEENGRGNFPPRFSGLQFPNYSSELNVNALELDDSALYLCASSLGGQPDQPQHFGDGTRLSIL.

This clone appeared a few times. The chain uses TRBV5-1 and TRBJ1-2; 9 bases are shared with TRBD1. J gave up 8 bases and V 4 bases, and 6 bases lay outside the gene matches. The CDR3 covers 13 residues. Germline CDR1 reads SGHRS; CDR2 reads YFSETQ. In DNA, the CDR3 is TGCGCCAGCAGCGCTCGGGACAGGGTCGGCTACACCTTC. The encoded protein is CASSARDRVGYTF.

The chain couples TRBV7-2 to TRBJ1-1; D is undetermined. The CDR3 has 13 residues. Trimming removed 3 bases at V and 1 base at J, with 6 bases between. Per germline, CDR1 SGHTA and CDR2 FQGNSA. The CDR3 is CASSFLPNTEAFF. For the CDR3, the DNA is TGTGCCAGCAGCTTTCTACCGAACACTGAAGCTTTCTTT.

The V call is TRBV19, the J call TRBJ1-6, with 7 bases aligning to TRBD1. The CDR3 sequence is 16 residues long. CDR1 is LNHDA and CDR2 is SQIVND in the germline V gene (reference sequence). The V segment lost 6 bases and the J segment 0 bases; nucleotides outside the gene matches: 5. The CDR3 is CASRTGRSSYNSPLHF. In DNA form, the CDR3 reads TGTGCCAGTAGGACAGGGAGAAGCTCCTATAATTCACCCCTCCACTTT.

The rearrangement joins TRBV30 to TRBJ1-1; the D gene is possibly TRBD1 (6 bases). Germline V gene data show CDR1 as GTSNPN and CDR2 as SVGIG (reference sequence). CDR3 length: 14 amino acids. V shed 2 bases and J shed 4 bases, with 14 bases lying between them. This CDR3 reads CAWSIQRGTTEAFF. The CDR3 nucleotides read TGTGCCTGGAGTATTCAAAGGGGGACCACTGAAGCTTTCTTT.

V usage is TRBV14 and J usage is TRBJ2-7; tentatively, D is TRBD2 (7 bases). The germline V and J ends were trimmed by 2 bases and 0 bases, with 14 bases remaining between them. This CDR3 has 16 amino acids. CDR1 and CDR2 (germline): SGHDN, FVKESK. Written as DNA, the CDR3 is TGTGCCAGCAGCCAATTCGGGGGGCCGAGCTCCTACGAGCAGTACTTC. Amino acid sequence: CASSQFGGPSSYEQYF.

The rearrangement links TRBV3-1 (or the pseudogene TRBV3-2) to TRBJ2-1; D may be TRBD1 (6 bases). This CDR3 contains 14 residues. Per the germline V gene, CDR1 is LGHDT and CDR2 is YNNKEL (reference sequence). V was pared by 3 bases and J by 5 bases, with 11 bases between. Written as DNA, the CDR3 is TGTGCCAGCAGCCACTACCCAGGGGACAATGAGCAGTTCTTC. Protein product: CASSHYPGDNEQFF.

The sample holds one count of this clone. V gene TRBV25-1 combines with J gene TRBJ1-6, with D tentatively TRBD1 (6 bases). The germline gives CDR1 MGHDK, CDR2 SYGVNS. Between the trimmed V and J ends, which lost 8 bases and 5 bases, there was a span of 13 bases. This CDR3 region has 14 residues. The CDR3 is CASRDTPDNSPLHF. Written as DNA, the CDR3 is TGTGCCAGCCGGGACACCCCGGATAATTCACCCCTCCACTTT.

This clone has just one count. V and J are TRBV14 and TRBJ1-1, with 7 bases matching TRBD1. Trimming took 6 bases from V and 3 from J; bases not matched to a gene: 4. Germline assignment: CDR1 SGHDN and CDR2 FVKESK. CDR3 length: 13 amino acids. This CDR3 is CASRSGTDTEAFF. The CDR3 DNA sequence: TGTGCCAGCAGGTCTGGGACAGACACTGAAGCTTTCTTT.

The V call is TRBV19, the J call TRBJ2-2; the D gene is possibly TRBD1 (5 bases). V lost 2 bases, J lost 3 bases, and 16 bases lay in between. This CDR3 contains 17 residues. Germline CDR1 and CDR2: LNHDA and SQIVND (reference sequence). The DNA of the CDR3 is TGTGCCAGTAGTATAAGGGTAATGGGGCCCGACACCGGGGAGCTGTTTTTT. Amino acid sequence: CASSIRVMGPDTGELFF.

The V and J genes are TRBV18 and TRBJ1-1; D is undetermined. Germline V gene data show CDR1 as KGHSH and CDR2 as LQKENI. The CDR3 has 15 residues. V was shortened by 6 bases and J by 1 base, with 15 bases between the two germline ends. The CDR3 spells CASSQTGRENTEAFF. In DNA form, the CDR3 reads TGTGCCAGCTCTCAGACTGGACGGGAGAACACTGAAGCTTTCTTT.

CDR3 nucleotides: TGTGCCAGCAGTCTAGGCGGGCCTCAGCCCCAGCATTTT. It encodes CASSLGGPQPQHF. The rearrangement uses TRBV27 and TRBJ1-5; D unresolved. The V gene lost 5 bases and the J gene lost 6 bases, with 11 bases spanning the gap. The CDR3 loop spans 13 amino acids. Per germline, CDR1 MNHEY and CDR2 SMNVEV (reference sequence).

The V and J genes are TRBV27 and TRBJ1-1; D is ambiguous. The CDR3 is made up of 13 amino acids. V shed 4 bases and J shed 6 bases, with 12 bases lying between them. Germline V CDR1 and CDR2: MNHEY, SMNVEV (reference sequence). CDR3 residues: CASSWGGSSEAFF. DNA of the CDR3: TGTGCCAGCAGTTGGGGAGGCTCGTCTGAAGCTTTCTTT.

On this clone: Germline and junction disagree at one end, which may indicate a read error. V and J are TRBV6-1 and TRBJ1-2, with D perhaps TRBD1 (5 bases). Germline V gene data show CDR1 as MNHNS and CDR2 as SASEGT. This CDR3 is built from 11 residues. The CDR3 nucleotides are TGTGCCAGCAGTGAATTTGGGGGGTTAATCTTC. This gives the protein CASSEFGGLIF.

This chain connects TRBV6-5 to TRBJ1-1, with 8 nucleotides matching TRBD1. Germline assignment: CDR1 MNHEY and CDR2 SVGAGI. The ends lost 8 bases at V and 8 bases at J; junction bases unmatched: 4. This CDR3 has 11 residues. CDR3 sequence (DNA): TGTGCCAGCGTAAGGGACAGGGAAGCTTTCTTT. The encoded protein is CASVRDREAFF.

There are a few counts of this clone. V gene TRBV7-9 combines with J gene TRBJ1-2; the match to TRBD1 covers 7 bases. Trimming removed 6 bases from V and 4 bases from J; junction bases left unmatched: 23. This CDR3 contains 19 residues. Germline V gene data show CDR1 as SEHNR and CDR2 as FQNEAQ (reference sequence). CDR3 region: CASSPSFGDLQGQGYGYTF. The CDR3 DNA reads as TGTGCCAGCAGTCCATCTTTCGGAGATTTACAGGGGCAGGGCTATGGCTACACCTTC.

This chain links TRBV6-5 with TRBJ2-3; D unclear. Per germline, CDR1 MNHEY and CDR2 SVGAGI. Deletions cut 7 bases from V and 1 base from J, with 15 bases between. This CDR3 is 15 amino acids long. The CDR3 region is CASKLGTMGTDTQYF. CDR3 DNA sequence: TGTGCCAGCAAGTTAGGCACTATGGGCACAGATACGCAGTATTTT.

The V and J genes are TRBV5-4 and TRBJ2-5; 9 positions agree with TRBD2. V lost 4 bases, J lost 0 bases, and 4 bases stayed unmatched. This CDR3 spans 15 amino acids. CDR1 is SGHNT, CDR2 YYREEE, per germline (reference sequence). DNA for the CDR3: TGTGCCAGCAGCCCTAGCGGGGCGTACCAAGAGACCCAGTACTTC. Translating gives CASSPSGAYQETQYF. Drawing the rest from reference TRBV5-4 and TRBJ2-5, the complete variable domain is ETGVTQSPTHLIKTRGQQVTLRCSSQSGHNTVSWYQQALGQGPQFIFQYYREEENGRGNFPPRFSGLQFPNYSSELNVNALELDDSALYLCASSPSGAYQETQYFGPGTRLLVL.

This chain links TRBV15 with TRBJ1-5; D call uncertain. Germline V CDR1 and CDR2: LNHNV, YYDKDF (reference sequence). The V gene lost 1 base and the J gene lost 2 bases, with 15 bases spanning the gap. CDR3 length: 17 residues. This chain's CDR3 is CATSRGASPMGNQPQHF. In DNA form, the CDR3 reads TGTGCCACCAGCAGAGGGGCCAGTCCTATGGGCAATCAGCCCCAGCATTTT.

The CDR3 DNA sequence: TGTGCCAGCAGTTCCAGGTCCTCTGGAAACACCATATATTTT. Protein sequence: CASSSRSSGNTIYF. The chain carries TRBV6-5 and TRBJ1-3, with unresolved D. Germline V gives CDR1 MNHEY, CDR2 SVGAGI. CDR3 length: 14 residues. V was trimmed by 4 bases and J by 0 bases, leaving 7 bases between them.

V is TRBV9 and J is TRBJ2-1, with 8 positions matching TRBD2. The V gene end was trimmed by 3 bases and the J gene end by 4 bases; junction bases not matched to a gene: 9. CDR1 and CDR2 (germline): SGDLS, YYNGEE. The CDR3 runs to 16 residues. CDR3 region: CASSATGGALYNEQFF. The CDR3 bases are TGTGCCAGCAGCGCCACCGGGGGGGCCCTTTACAATGAGCAGTTCTTC.

The chain has TRBV9 and TRBJ1-2; weak D call: TRBD1 (5 bases). This CDR3 spans 15 amino acids. V was shortened by 2 bases and J by 3 bases, with 14 bases between the two germline ends. Per germline, CDR1 SGDLS and CDR2 YYNGEE. The CDR3 is CASSVGGTLYYGYTF. The CDR3 bases are TGTGCCAGCAGCGTCGGGGGTACGCTCTACTATGGCTACACCTTC.

V and J are TRBV28 and TRBJ2-3; D uncertain. Trimming took off 7 bases at V and 4 bases at J, with 6 bases between the two ends. This CDR3 contains 11 residues. Germline loops: CDR1 MDHEN, CDR2 SYDVKM. CDR3: CASNWPDTQYF. The CDR3 coding sequence is TGTGCCAGCAATTGGCCAGATACGCAGTATTTT. Using reference TRBV28 and TRBJ2-3 for the parts outside the CDR3, the full variable domain is DVKVTQSSRYLVKRTGEKVFLECVQDMDHENMFWYRQDPGLGLRLIYFSYDVKMKEKGDIPEGYSVSREKKERFSLILESASTNQTSMYLCASNWPDTQYFGPGTRLTVL.

The rearrangement joins TRBV9 to TRBJ2-7; possible D gene TRBD2, 6 bases. With 0 bases removed from V and 2 bases from J, the gap between germline ends came to 9 bases. The CDR3 loop spans 14 amino acids. Per the germline V gene, CDR1 is SGDLS and CDR2 is YYNGEE. The CDR3 reads CASSVVEGTYEQYF. CDR3 in DNA: TGTGCCAGCAGCGTAGTGGAGGGAACCTACGAGCAGTACTTC.

This rearrangement joins TRBV4-1 to TRBJ1-6, with D possibly matching TRBD1 (6 bases). Trimming removed 3 bases from V and 9 bases from J, with 6 bases in between. The CDR3 has 12 residues. The germline V gene encodes CDR1 MGHRA and CDR2 YSYEKL. CDR3: CASSQDSSPLHF. In DNA, the CDR3 is TGCGCCAGCAGCCAGGACAGTTCACCCCTCCACTTT.